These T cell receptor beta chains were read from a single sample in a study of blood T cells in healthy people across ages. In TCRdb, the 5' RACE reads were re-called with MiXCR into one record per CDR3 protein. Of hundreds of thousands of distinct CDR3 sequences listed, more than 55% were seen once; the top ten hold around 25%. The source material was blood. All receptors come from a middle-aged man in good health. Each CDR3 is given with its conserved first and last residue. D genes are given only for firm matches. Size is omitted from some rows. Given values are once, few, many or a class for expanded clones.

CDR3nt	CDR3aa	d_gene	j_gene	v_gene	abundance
TGTGCCAGCAGTTTAAGGGATCGGGGGGGCCCCAATGAGCAGTTCTTC	CASSLRDRGGPNEQFF	TRBD2	TRBJ2-1	TRBV12-3/TRBV12-4	.
TGTGCCAGCAGTTCGAAGTTGAACACTGAAGCTTTCTTT	CASSSKLNTEAFF	.	TRBJ1-1	TRBV6-6	.
TGTGCCAGCAGCTTTTCAGGGATCACTGAAGCTTTCTTT	CASSFSGITEAFF	.	TRBJ1-1	TRBV14	.
TGTGCCAGCAGCCCCCCCCCGTACAATGAGCAGTTCTTC	CASSPPPYNEQFF	.	TRBJ2-1	TRBV7-8	.
TGTGCCAGAGACTACGGAGGAGGCAATGAGCAGTACTTC	CARDYGGGNEQYF	.	TRBJ2-5	TRBV25-1	.
TGCGCCAGCAGCTTGGGCGGGAGTCTACAAGAGACCCAGTACTTC	CASSLGGSLQETQYF	TRBD2	TRBJ2-5	TRBV5-1	few
TGTGCCAGCAGTGAGGTCGAGACCCAGTACTTC	CASSEVETQYF	.	TRBJ2-5	TRBV25-1	few
TGCAGCGCCACCCGGAGAGGCCAGGGAGGGAATGGCTACACCTTC	CSATRRGQGGNGYTF	.	TRBJ1-2	TRBV29-1	.
TGCAGTGCTAGCGGGGGAGGGACGAGAATCAACTATGGCTACACCTTC	CSASGGGTRINYGYTF	.	TRBJ1-2	TRBV20-1	.
TGCAGCGTTGTTGGAGGACTAGCGCCAAGTGCTAGCACAGATACGCAGTATTTT	CSVVGGLAPSASTDTQYF	TRBD2	TRBJ2-3	TRBV29-1	.
TGCAGTGCTAGAGAACCTGGGAGCGGTACAGATACGCAGTATTTT	CSAREPGSGTDTQYF	.	TRBJ2-3	TRBV20-1	once
TGTGCCAGCAGTTATTTGCCTAATAGCAATCAGCCCCAGCATTTT	CASSYLPNSNQPQHF	.	TRBJ1-5	TRBV6-6	.
TGTGCCAGCAGTTCCCTGAGCGGGGGTTACAATGAGCAGTTCTTC	CASSSLSGGYNEQFF	TRBD2	TRBJ2-1	TRBV6-6	.
TGTGCCAGCAGTTACGATGAAACCGGGACAGCCTTTAATCAGCCCCAGCATTTT	CASSYDETGTAFNQPQHF	TRBD1	TRBJ1-5	TRBV6-2/TRBV6-3	.
TGTGCCAGCAGCTTAGCGACTGGATATCAGACAGGGGGATTGAGCATTCAGTACTTC	CASSLATGYQTGGLSIQYF	TRBD1	TRBJ2-4	TRBV7-2	.
TGTGCCAGCACTGGGACAGGGCATGGGGATGAGCAGTTCTTC	CASTGTGHGDEQFF	TRBD1	TRBJ2-1	TRBV28	.
TGCAGCGTTGAAATCCGGGGGATTAGCTATGGCTACACCTTC	CSVEIRGISYGYTF	.	TRBJ1-2	TRBV29-1	.
TGCGCCAGCAGCCACATGAGGAAGACTAGCGGATACACAGATACGCAGTATTTT	CASSHMRKTSGYTDTQYF	TRBD2	TRBJ2-3	TRBV4-1	few
TGTGCCACCAGTGATATCGTGAGCTCCTACAATGAGCAGTTCTTC	CATSDIVSSYNEQFF	.	TRBJ2-1	TRBV24-1	.
TGTGCCACCAGTGAAATCGACAGGGACCAAGAGACCCAGTACTTC	CATSEIDRDQETQYF	TRBD1	TRBJ2-5	TRBV24-1	few
TGCAGTGCTAAAGTAGCAGGCTCACCTTATGGCTACACCTTC	CSAKVAGSPYGYTF	.	TRBJ1-2	TRBV20-1	.
TGTGCCAGCAGCCAAGGACCAGGGATCCAAGAGACCCAGTACTTC	CASSQGPGIQETQYF	.	TRBJ2-5	TRBV3-1	few
TGTGTGACGCGAGCCGGGGGTAGTTTAGATGGCTACACCTTC	CVTRAGGSLDGYTF	.	TRBJ1-2	TRBV6-6	few
TGTGCCAGCAGCTTATCGGGGAGGGATGGCTACACCTTC	CASSLSGRDGYTF	.	TRBJ1-2	TRBV7-2	.
TGTGCCAGCAGAAGCCGCGGAGGGACCAATGAGCAGTTCTTC	CASRSRGGTNEQFF	.	TRBJ2-1	TRBV13	.
TGTGCCAGCAGGGAGGGGGCCGGAGCTTTCTTT	CASREGAGAFF	TRBD1	TRBJ1-1	TRBV6-1	.
TGCAGCGTTGACCCCCAGGGAGGTGAGGAGACCCAGTACTTC	CSVDPQGGEETQYF	.	TRBJ2-5	TRBV29-1	.
TGTGCCAGCAGCCTCAGGCTCCCGGGGACCGGGGAGACCCAGTACTTC	CASSLRLPGTGETQYF	.	TRBJ2-5	TRBV3-1	few
TGTGCCAGCAGCTTAGGGTACGGGAGCTCCTACAATGAGCAGTTCTTC	CASSLGYGSSYNEQFF	.	TRBJ2-1	TRBV7-8	.
TGTGCCAGCACCCGGGGTAGCGGGAAGGCAGATACGCAGTATTTT	CASTRGSGKADTQYF	TRBD2	TRBJ2-3	TRBV12-3/TRBV12-4	.
TGTGCCACCTTCGTAAGGGAAGTGAAGAATGGCTACACCTTC	CATFVREVKNGYTF	.	TRBJ1-2	TRBV6-1	.
TGTGCCAGCAGCTTCCCGATCATCACAGATACGCAGTATTTT	CASSFPIITDTQYF	.	TRBJ2-3	TRBV7-9	.
TGTGCCAGCAGCTTAGCGGTCCGACAGGGGATATGGAACTATGGCTACACCTTC	CASSLAVRQGIWNYGYTF	TRBD1	TRBJ1-2	TRBV7-2	.
TGTGCCAGCAGCCCCGAGGCCCTCGGGGGAATTTACGAGCAGTACTTC	CASSPEALGGIYEQYF	.	TRBJ2-7	TRBV9	.
TGTGCCAGCAGTTTTTCCCAGGGTTCCTACGAGCAGTACTTC	CASSFSQGSYEQYF	.	TRBJ2-7	TRBV12-3/TRBV12-4	.
TGTGCCAGCCTCGTAAGGGGGGACTCCACAGATACGCAGTATTTT	CASLVRGDSTDTQYF	.	TRBJ2-3	TRBV6-8	.
TGTGCCATCGGCCCCCGGACAGGGGAGGATTGCCAAGAGACCCAGTACTTC	CAIGPRTGEDCQETQYF	TRBD1	TRBJ2-5	TRBV10-3	few
TGTGCCAGCAGTGACTTTCCCCGGGGTCTGAATGAGCAGTTCTTC	CASSDFPRGLNEQFF	.	TRBJ2-1	TRBV28	once
TGCAGTGCCCCGAAACAGGGGAAGGGTTCACCCCTCCACTTT	CSAPKQGKGSPLHF	TRBD1	TRBJ1-6	TRBV20-1	.
TGCTCCGGGCGACAGAAGAGCACAGATACGCAGTATTTT	CSGRQKSTDTQYF	.	TRBJ2-3	TRBV29-1	.
TGTGCCAGCAGCTTCTCGACTAGCGGGGATACCGGGGAGCTGTTTTTT	CASSFSTSGDTGELFF	TRBD2	TRBJ2-2	TRBV11-2	.
TGTGCCAGCAGTGAAGCACGCCAGAACACTGAAGCTTTCTTT	CASSEARQNTEAFF	.	TRBJ1-1	TRBV2	once
TGCAGTGCTAGAGATTGGACTAGCGGGAGTTTAAGCTCCTACGAGCAGTACTTC	CSARDWTSGSLSSYEQYF	TRBD2	TRBJ2-7	TRBV20-1	few
TGTGCCAGCAGCCGAAAGGGGGTTTCTGAAGCTTTCTTT	CASSRKGVSEAFF	.	TRBJ1-1	TRBV12-3/TRBV12-4	few
TGTGCCAGCAGTTACAGGCTCCCTACTAGCACAGATACGCAGTATTTT	CASSYRLPTSTDTQYF	.	TRBJ2-3	TRBV6-5	once
TGTGCCAGCAGTCCCCGGACTAGCGGGAGTCTATACGAGCAGTACTTC	CASSPRTSGSLYEQYF	TRBD2	TRBJ2-7	TRBV28	.
TGTGCCAGCAGCTTAGCGGGTGACAGAGAAGAGACCCAGTACTTC	CASSLAGDREETQYF	.	TRBJ2-5	TRBV7-2	few
TGTGCCAGCAGTTTAAAGCTCCCGAACACTGAAGCTTTCTTT	CASSLKLPNTEAFF	.	TRBJ1-1	TRBV12-3/TRBV12-4	.
TGTGCCAGCAGCCCGGGACTAGCGGAGCTGGGGAAGACCCAGTACTTC	CASSPGLAELGKTQYF	TRBD2	TRBJ2-5	TRBV3-1	.
TGCGCCAGCAGCTGGATGCCGGTGACTAGCGGGACCTACGAGCAGTACTTC	CASSWMPVTSGTYEQYF	TRBD2	TRBJ2-7	TRBV5-1	few
TGTGCCAGCTTTGGGACAGGGCTGAGCGGCTACACCTTC	CASFGTGLSGYTF	TRBD1	TRBJ1-2	TRBV28	.
TGTGCCAGCAGCTTTAGTCCGGAGAGCTCCTACGAGCAGTACTTC	CASSFSPESSYEQYF	.	TRBJ2-7	TRBV7-2	few
TGTGCCAGCAGCGGCGAATGGGACAGGGTAAAATATGGCTACACCTTC	CASSGEWDRVKYGYTF	TRBD1	TRBJ1-2	TRBV11-2	.
TGTGCCAGCAGCCAAGATGATCAGCCCCAGCATTTT	CASSQDDQPQHF	.	TRBJ1-5	TRBV3-1	few
TGTGCCAGCAGCTTTGCGGCGGAATGGCCCCTCCACTTT	CASSFAAEWPLHF	.	TRBJ1-6	TRBV5-6	.
TGCAGTGCCCCAGCGGGGGTTGAGTTAGATACGCAGTATTTT	CSAPAGVELDTQYF	TRBD2	TRBJ2-3	TRBV20-1	few
TGTGCCAGCAGTTCGACCGCCCAAGCTTTCTTT	CASSSTAQAFF	.	TRBJ1-1	TRBV2	.
TGTGCCAGCAGCCCACCCCGGGACAGGGAGCCTAACTATGGCTACACCTTC	CASSPPRDREPNYGYTF	TRBD1	TRBJ1-2	TRBV11-1	.
TGTGCCAGCAGCGCCCGGGGGGAGGGCGGTAGAAACATTCAGTACTTC	CASSARGEGGRNIQYF	TRBD2	TRBJ2-4	TRBV27	.
TGTGCCAGCAGCTTTTGGGACAGGAGTAACTATGGCTACACCTTC	CASSFWDRSNYGYTF	TRBD1	TRBJ1-2	TRBV5-6	.